This entry lists 5 T cell receptor beta chains sequenced from one sample in a study of blood T cell repertoires in COVID-19. This table comes from immunoSEQ multiplex PCR, and its TCRdb copy is limited to in-frame clones, with some not included. The sample carries fewer than 85,000 clones, about 74% recorded once. Sequencing was done on a sample of peripheral blood. Source of these receptors: a human donor with acute or convalescent COVID-19. The donor label of this sample is uncertain.

The chain recombines TRBV7-2 with TRBJ1-1, with D hard to call. The CDR3 spans 11 residues. Trimming took off 6 bases at V and 3 bases at J, with 5 bases between the two ends. Germline assignment: CDR1 SGHTA and CDR2 FQGNSA. The CDR3 is CASSPYTEAFF. The DNA of the CDR3 is TGTGCCAGCAGTCCGTACACTGAAGCTTTCTTT.

As concerns this clone: The germline gene is not matched at one end of the junction; a read error may be the cause. CDR3 sequence: CATSGELADNSYNEQFF. Here the CDR3 DNA reads TGTGCCACCAGCGGAGAGCTAGCGGATAACTCCTACAATGAGCAGTTCTTC. V gene TRBV15 combines with J gene TRBJ2-1, with TRBD2 matching 7 bases. The CDR3 covers 17 residues. Germline lookup yields CDR1 LNHNV and CDR2 YYDKDF (reference sequence).

This clone was seen more than once but under ten times. The chain couples TRBV25-1 to TRBJ2-2; perhaps TRBD1 as D (6 bases). Trimming left V 4 bases short and J 9 bases short, with 9 bases between. The germline gives CDR1 MGHDK, CDR2 SYGVNS. The CDR3 has 12 amino acids. DNA of the CDR3: TGTGCCAGCAGTGTACAGGGTTGGGAGCTGTTTTTT. Its protein product is CASSVQGWELFF.

This clone was counted a single time. This chain's CDR3 is CASSYTGTPFTYEQYF. CDR3 DNA sequence: TGTGCCAGCAGTTATACCGGGACTCCGTTTACCTACGAGCAGTACTTC. The chain recombines TRBV6-2 or TRBV6-3 with TRBJ2-7; maybe TRBD2 (6 bases). The CDR3 spans 16 residues. With 3 bases removed from V and 2 bases from J, the gap between germline ends came to 17 bases. The germline V gene has CDR1 MNHEY and CDR2 SVGEGT.

This clone was picked up a small number of times. The genes are TRBV6-5 and TRBJ2-7, with 8 nucleotides matching TRBD1. Germline V CDR1 and CDR2: MNHEY, SVGAGI. The V gene end was trimmed by 3 bases and the J gene end by 2 bases; junction bases not matched to a gene: 6. The CDR3 runs to 15 residues. For the CDR3, the DNA is TGTGCCAGCAGTTATAGACAGGGGCCTGCCTACGAGCAGTACTTC. As protein: CASSYRQGPAYEQYF.